These 13 T cell receptor beta chains were sequenced from one sample in a study of blood T cell repertoires in COVID-19. The method was immunoSEQ multiplex PCR; TCRdb's version includes in-frame clones alone and lacks a portion of them. There are 200,000 to 250,000 clones in the sample; approximately 90% occur only once, and about 0.8% lies in the top ten. Sequencing input: peripheral blood. These receptors originate from a man in his sixties with COVID-19, enrolled during active disease.

This clone is a singleton in its sample. The chain has TRBV19 and TRBJ2-7, with D tentatively TRBD2 (6 bases). Germline CDR1 LNHDA, CDR2 SQIVND (reference sequence). V shed 6 bases and J shed 0 bases, with 12 bases lying between them. The length of the CDR3 is 14 residues. This CDR3 reads CASRRDGYSYEQYF. The CDR3 coding sequence is TGTGCCAGTAGGCGGGACGGCTACTCCTACGAGCAGTACTTC.

This clone has only one observation. The chain is built from TRBV11-2 and TRBJ1-3, with 7 bases matching TRBD1. This CDR3 spans 14 amino acids. Germline V CDR1 and CDR2: SGHAT, FQNNGV. The J segment lost 3 bases and the V segment lost 3 bases, leaving 2 bases of the junction unmatched. CDR3 loop: CASSLTGLGNTIYF. The DNA of the CDR3 is TGTGCCAGCAGCTTGACAGGGCTTGGAAACACCATATATTTT.

The CDR3 DNA follows: TGTGCCAGTAGGACCGGGACAGGGAACACCGGGGAGCTGTTTTTT. Protein product: CASRTGTGNTGELFF. The chain has TRBV19 and TRBJ2-2; TRBD1 aligns across 8 bases. Germline V gene data show CDR1 as LNHDA and CDR2 as SQIVND (reference sequence). V was pared by 6 bases and J by 1 base, with 4 bases of the junction left unmatched. This CDR3 has 15 residues.

This clone was seen once. CDR3 sequence (DNA): TGCGCCAGCAGCCAAGATGAGGAGGGGAGGGCCCAGTACTTC. This translates into CASSQDEEGRAQYF. J is TRBJ2-5 and V is TRBV4-1; TRBD2 agrees at 7 bases. Germline CDR1 is MGHRA and CDR2 is YSYEKL. J gave up 9 bases and V 0 bases, and 7 bases lay outside the gene matches. The CDR3 consists of 14 residues.

V gene TRBV30 combines with J gene TRBJ2-3; 8 bases are a match to TRBD1. The CDR3 consists of 15 residues. Trimming at V came to 2 bases and at J to 5 bases, leaving 9 bases not matched to a gene. Germline V CDR1 and CDR2: GTSNPN, SVGIG (reference sequence). In DNA, the CDR3 is TGTGCCTGGAGTTCGACAGGGGCCCGGGGAGATACGCAGTATTTT. Translation: CAWSSTGARGDTQYF.

The chain uses TRBV27 and TRBJ1-6; perhaps TRBD1 as D (6 bases). CDR1 is MNHEY and CDR2 is SMNVEV in the germline V gene (reference sequence). Trimming left V 7 bases short and J 4 bases short, with 11 bases between. CDR3 length equals 14 residues. DNA of the CDR3: TGTGCCAGCAATATACAGGGTTATAATTCACCCCTCCACTTT. Encoded protein: CASNIQGYNSPLHF.

V usage is TRBV28 and J usage is TRBJ1-1; D is unclear. V lost 4 bases and J 6 bases, leaving 12 bases between the germline ends. Looked up from germline, CDR1 is MDHEN and CDR2 is SYDVKM. This CDR3 is 13 amino acids long. CDR3 residues: CASSSGRRAEAFF. The DNA of the CDR3 is TGTGCCAGCAGTTCCGGCCGCCGGGCTGAAGCTTTCTTT.

The chain has TRBV27 and TRBJ2-7; 7 bases match TRBD1. With V trimmed by 5 bases and J by 6 bases, 13 bases remained unmatched. CDR3 length: 15 amino acids. Per the germline V gene, CDR1 is MNHEY and CDR2 is SMNVEV (reference sequence). The CDR3 reads CASSTRQGLASEQYF. The CDR3 nucleotides read TGTGCCAGCAGTACAAGACAGGGCTTAGCTAGCGAGCAGTACTTC.

The chain joins TRBV19 to TRBJ1-1, with 8 bases identical to TRBD1. This CDR3 spans 15 amino acids. Germline trimming cut 2 bases from V and 4 bases from J; bases unmatched to any gene: 6. Germline CDR1 and CDR2: LNHDA and SQIVND (reference sequence). The CDR3 loop is CASSITWTGSTEAFF. The CDR3 nucleotides read TGTGCCAGTAGTATAACATGGACAGGGAGCACTGAAGCTTTCTTT.

This clone has just one count. The chain couples TRBV28 to TRBJ2-1; D may be TRBD1 (5 bases). The V end was cut by 7 bases, the J end by 9 bases, with 16 bases between. Germline CDR1 MDHEN, CDR2 SYDVKM. The CDR3 spans 13 residues. This CDR3 is CASIPSQGGEQFF. CDR3 nucleotide sequence: TGTGCCAGCATACCTAGTCAGGGCGGTGAGCAGTTCTTC.

The chain recombines TRBV7-3 with TRBJ2-1; D is uncertain. CDR3 length: 16 residues. Deletions cut 1 base from V and 0 bases from J, with 10 bases between. Germline CDR1 and CDR2: SGHTA and FQGTGA. This chain's CDR3 is CASSLNARSSYNEQFF. CDR3 sequence (DNA): TGTGCCAGCAGCTTAAACGCAAGGAGCTCCTACAATGAGCAGTTCTTC.

Concerning this clone: The limits of the CDR3 on the DNA are not certain, so only TCRdb's listed CDR3 is given. The chain has TRBV27 and TRBJ1-1; the table gives TRBD1 as D, unverified against the DNA. The CDR3 length is 15 residues, termini included. Germline values: CDR1 MNHEY, CDR2 SMNVEV (reference sequence). CDR3 residues: CASSYSGQGLTEAFF.

V is TRBV4-1 and J is TRBJ2-7; TRBD2 matches at 10 bases. From germline, CDR1 is MGHRA and CDR2 YSYEKL. This CDR3 comprises 15 residues. The V and J ends lost 4 bases and 2 bases, in that order; junction bases with no gene match: 5. CDR3 loop: CASSRGTSVTYEQYF. The CDR3 nucleotides are TGCGCCAGCAGCCGAGGGACTAGCGTTACCTACGAGCAGTACTTC.